Each of the 20 T cell receptor beta chains below was sequenced from the same sample in a study of PD-1 blockade in classical Hodgkin lymphoma. Brentuximab vedotin exposure varied among the patients, all of whom had relapsed after autologous stem cell transplantation. The repertoire was sequenced with immunoSEQ multiplex PCR; TCRdb's copy has only in-frame clones and lacks some. Of 75,000 to 100,000 clones detected, over 80% appear once; the ten largest clones hold over 9%. The material was peripheral blood mononuclear cells (PBMCs), obtained at baseline. The receptors were sampled from a human donor with classical Hodgkin lymphoma.

The chain has TRBV4-3 and TRBJ2-5, with a possible D match to TRBD2 (5 bases). This CDR3 region has 13 residues. Germline CDR1 reads LGHNA; CDR2 reads YSLEER. V shed 3 bases and J shed 0 bases, with 5 bases lying between them. CDR3 region: CASSQDYQETQYF. CDR3 nucleotides: TGCGCCAGCAGCCAGGACTACCAAGAGACCCAGTACTTC.

The chain combines TRBV18 with TRBJ2-1, with 9 nucleotides matching TRBD1. The CDR3 runs 14 residues. CDR1 is KGHSH, CDR2 LQKENI, per germline. Unmatched junction bases numbered 6, after V lost 5 bases and J lost 7 bases. The CDR3 DNA follows: TGTGCCAGCTCAACCGGGACAGGGTTAAATGAGCAGTTCTTC. This translates into CASSTGTGLNEQFF.

The chain employs TRBV21-1 and TRBJ2-4; TRBD2 is taken as the D call from the table, unchecked against the DNA. TRBV21-1 is assigned pseudogene status. This CDR3 spans 18 amino acids. DNA of the CDR3: TGTGCCAGCAGCAGGCTGAGGGGACTCTTATTGTCCAAAAACATTCAGTACTTC. This encodes CASSRLRGLLLSKNIQYF.

V usage is TRBV10-3 and J usage is TRBJ2-5, with 7 bases identical to TRBD1. Germline loops: CDR1 ENHRY, CDR2 SYGVKD. This CDR3 comprises 16 residues. The V segment lost 0 bases and the J segment 5 bases; nucleotides outside the gene matches: 9. DNA for the CDR3: TGTGCCATCAGTGAGTCGAGGCAGGGGGTGATTGAGACCCAGTACTTC. Residues: CAISESRQGVIETQYF.

The V and J genes are TRBV28 and TRBJ1-1; D gene ambiguous. Trimming left V 6 bases short and J 9 bases short, with 17 bases between. This CDR3 is built from 13 residues. Germline values: CDR1 MDHEN, CDR2 SYDVKM. The CDR3 coding sequence is TGTGCCAGCAGCTCCTCGCCCGATTTGAAAGCTTTCTTT. Its protein product is CASSSSPDLKAFF.

This chain connects TRBV5-1 to TRBJ2-7; a weak D match, TRBD2 (5 bases). V lost 4 bases to trimming and J lost 6 bases, with 14 bases between them. From germline, CDR1 is SGHRS and CDR2 YFSETQ. The CDR3 spans 13 residues. The CDR3 reads CASSTEAASEQYF. CDR3 nucleotides: TGCGCCAGCAGCACGGAGGCCGCGTCCGAGCAGTACTTC. Using reference TRBV5-1 and TRBJ2-7 for the parts outside the CDR3, the full variable domain is KAGVTQTPRYLIKTRGQQVTLSCSPISGHRSVSWYQQTPGQGLQFLFEYFSETQRNKGNFPGRFSGRQFSNSRSEMNVSTLELGDSALYLCASSTEAASEQYFGPGTRLTVT.

The CDR3 sequence: CATSKGLAGVTDTQYF. CDR3 DNA: TGTGCCACCAGCAAGGGACTAGCGGGAGTCACAGATACGCAGTATTTT. This chain links TRBV15 with TRBJ2-3; TRBD2 aligns across 14 bases. The germline V gene has CDR1 LNHNV and CDR2 YYDKDF (reference sequence). With V trimmed by 4 bases and J by 2 bases, 2 bases remained unmatched. There are 16 residues in the CDR3.

Comment on this clone: At one end, the junction sequence differs from germline, possibly due to a read error. This chain links TRBV7-3 with TRBJ2-5; 7 nucleotides agree with TRBD1. The CDR3 runs to 13 residues. The germline CDR1 and CDR2 sequences are SGHTA and FQGTGA. CDR3 in DNA: TGCGCCAGCAGCTTGGACAGGCTAGAGACCCAGTACTTC. Translation gives CASSLDRLETQYF. Using reference TRBV7-3 and TRBJ2-5 for the parts outside the CDR3, the full variable domain is GAGVSQTPSNKVTEKGKYVELRCDPISGHTALYWYRQSLGQGPEFLIYFQGTGAADDSGLPNDRFFAVRPEGSVSTLKIQRTERGDSAVYLCASSLDRLETQYFGPGTRLLVL.

This chain connects TRBV5-1 to TRBJ2-7; TRBD2 matches 8 bases. This CDR3 spans 14 amino acids. Per germline, CDR1 SGHRS and CDR2 YFSETQ. With V trimmed by 0 bases and J by 6 bases, 5 bases remained unmatched. DNA for the CDR3: TGCGCCAGCAGCTTGGGAGCGGGAGTTGTCGAGCAGTACTTC. Encoded protein: CASSLGAGVVEQYF.

The chain has TRBV7-6 and TRBJ1-1; TRBD1 matches 7 bases. The CDR3 spans 13 residues. The V and J ends lost 6 bases and 5 bases, in that order; junction bases with no gene match: 6. CDR1 and CDR2 (germline): SGHVS, FNYEAQ. The DNA of the CDR3 is TGTGCCAGCAGTCCAGGGGGTAGTACTGAAGCTTTCTTT. It encodes CASSPGGSTEAFF.

This chain connects TRBV7-8 to TRBJ1-4; 9 bases match TRBD1. Germline CDR1 SGHVS, CDR2 FQNEAQ. Losses at the gene ends were 7 bases for V and 8 bases for J; bases not matched to a gene: 8. The CDR3 has 14 amino acids. CDR3 sequence reads: CASTPGQGVEKLFF. The CDR3 coding sequence is TGTGCCAGCACCCCGGGACAGGGTGTAGAAAAACTGTTTTTT.

V usage is TRBV6-1 and J usage is TRBJ1-1, with a possible D match to TRBD1 (5 bases). CDR3 length: 11 residues. The V gene lost 2 bases and the J gene lost 9 bases, with 7 bases spanning the gap. The germline gives CDR1 MNHNS, CDR2 SASEGT. This CDR3 is CASSERGQAFF. DNA for the CDR3: TGTGCCAGCAGTGAAAGGGGACAAGCTTTCTTT.

The chain uses TRBV6-1 and TRBJ1-4; D perhaps matches TRBD1 (6 bases). This CDR3 is built from 17 residues. Germline V gene data show CDR1 as MNHNS and CDR2 as SASEGT. V was clipped by 3 bases and J by 4 bases, with 18 bases between them. CDR3 nucleotide sequence: TGTGCCAGCAGTGACCGAAGAAGGGCAGGGGATAATGAAAAACTGTTTTTT. It specifies CASSDRRRAGDNEKLFF.

The chain couples TRBV6-1 to TRBJ2-1; 7 bases fit TRBD2. This CDR3 has 13 amino acids. V was pared by 4 bases and J by 7 bases, with 4 bases of the junction left unmatched. The germline gives CDR1 MNHNS, CDR2 SASEGT. This CDR3 is CASSAGGWNEQFF. CDR3 DNA sequence: TGTGCCAGCAGTGCGGGGGGTTGGAATGAGCAGTTCTTC.

The chain is built from TRBV28 and TRBJ1-2; maybe TRBD1 (5 bases). This CDR3 spans 15 amino acids. Trimming shortened V by 5 bases and J by 0 bases, and 13 bases separated the two germline ends. Germline V gene data show CDR1 as MDHEN and CDR2 as SYDVKM. The CDR3 nucleotides read TGTGCCAGCAGTCCCCCAGGGACCGCTAACTATGGCTACACCTTC. This sequence encodes CASSPPGTANYGYTF.

This clone was recorded a few times. The CDR3 coding sequence is TGTGCCAGCAGTGGTCTCGCAGGGTGGAATGAGCAGTTCTTC. This gives the protein CASSGLAGWNEQFF. V gene TRBV2 combines with J gene TRBJ2-1; weak D call: TRBD1 (5 bases). The CDR3 has 14 residues. V was pared by 4 bases and J by 7 bases, with 14 bases between. Germline lookup yields CDR1 SNHLY and CDR2 FYNNEI.

This chain links TRBV28 with TRBJ1-3; weak D call: TRBD1 (5 bases). Trimming shortened V by 6 bases and J by 6 bases, and 15 bases separated the two germline ends. The CDR3 is made up of 14 amino acids. Germline CDR1 is MDHEN and CDR2 is SYDVKM. The CDR3 loop reads CASRGRGGLNTIYF. The CDR3 coding sequence is TGTGCCAGCAGGGGTCGGGGGGGGTTAAACACCATATATTTT.

This chain connects TRBV21-1 to TRBJ2-5; no check of the table's D call, TRBD2, against the DNA was made. TRBV21-1 is listed as a pseudogene. The CDR3 loop spans 18 amino acids. The CDR3 DNA reads as TGTGCCAGCAGCAATTTACAATCGGGACTAGCCGGCGGGGAGACCCAGTACTTC. This sequence encodes CASSNLQSGLAGGETQYF.

The chain is built from TRBV7-8 and TRBJ2-3; 12 positions match TRBD2. In germline, CDR1 is SGHVS, CDR2 FQNEAQ. CDR3 size: 15 residues. The V and J ends lost 5 bases and 7 bases, in that order; junction bases with no gene match: 7. For the CDR3, the DNA is TGTGCCAGCAGCCCAACTAGCGGGAGGCGAAATACGCAGTATTTT. Its translation: CASSPTSGRRNTQYF. The full variable domain, completed using reference TRBV7-8 and TRBJ2-3, is GAGVSQSPRYKVAKRGQDVALRCDPISGHVSLFWYQQALGQGPEFLTYFQNEAQLDKSGLPSDRFFAERPEGSVSTLKIQRTQQEDSAVYLCASSPTSGRRNTQYFGPGTRLTVL.

This chain links TRBV30 with TRBJ1-4, with D perhaps TRBD1 (5 bases). V shed 2 bases and J shed 4 bases, with 8 bases lying between them. CDR3 length: 13 amino acids. Germline loops: CDR1 GTSNPN, CDR2 SVGIG (reference sequence). In DNA, the CDR3 is TGTGCCTGGAGTCGAGACAGTAATGAAAAACTGTTTTTT. This translates into CAWSRDSNEKLFF.